This T cell receptor (beta chain) was identified in a study of blood T cell repertoires in COVID-19. Whole-study context: Samples came from the United States, Italy and Spain, spanning acute and convalescent COVID-19. PBMCs, B-cell-depleted T cells, or T cells provided the cDNA or gDNA that made up the material.

V trimming: 3 bases; J trimming: 2 bases; junction bases outside the gene matches: 0. Per the germline V gene, CDR1 is LNHDA and CDR2 is SQIVND (reference sequence). CDR3 length: 14 amino acids. The authors' processing: How many nucleated cells were present was estimated from reference gene primer amplification. Repertoires were generated with immunoSEQ multiplex PCR, while TCRdb's copy carries only in-frame clones and drops some. V and J calls and clone size come straight from that table; D and trimming were deduced from the DNA. The top ten clones hold around 1.5% of a sample with about 55,000 clones, approximately 90% of them seen once.

The V gene is TRBV19, the J gene TRBJ2-5, with 10 bases lining up with TRBD1. Sequenced material: peripheral blood. This sequence originates from a man in his 60s with acute or convalescent COVID-19. CDR3 sequence: CASSMDRGQETQYF. CDR3 DNA sequence: TGTGCCAGTAGTATGGACAGGGGGCAAGAGACCCAGTACTTC.